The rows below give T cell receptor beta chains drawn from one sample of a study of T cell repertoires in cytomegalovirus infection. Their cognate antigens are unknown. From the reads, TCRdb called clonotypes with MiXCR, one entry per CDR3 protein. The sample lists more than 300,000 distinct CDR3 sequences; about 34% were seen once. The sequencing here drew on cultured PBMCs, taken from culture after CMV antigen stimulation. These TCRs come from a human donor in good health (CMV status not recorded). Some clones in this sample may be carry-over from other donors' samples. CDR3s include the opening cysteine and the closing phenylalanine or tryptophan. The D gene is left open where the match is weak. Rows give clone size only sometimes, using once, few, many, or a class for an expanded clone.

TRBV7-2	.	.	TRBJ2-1	CASSRPSSYNEQFF	TGTGCCAGCAGCCGCCCTTCCAGCTACAATGAGCAGTTCTTC
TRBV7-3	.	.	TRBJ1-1	CASSPMSGGKVFF	TGTGCCAGCAGTCCCATGAGTGGAGGGAAGGTGTTCTTT
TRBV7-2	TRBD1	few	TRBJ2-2	CASRQGGRNTGELFF	TGTGCCAGCAGACAGGGGGGCCGGAACACCGGGGAGCTGTTTTTT
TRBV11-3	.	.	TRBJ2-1	CASSLEGQGEDEQFF	TGTGCCAGCAGCTTAGAGGGGCAGGGCGAGGATGAGCAGTTCTTC
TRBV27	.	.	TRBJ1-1	CASSLNVMGGTEAFF	TGTGCCAGCAGTTTAAACGTTATGGGGGGCACTGAAGCTTTCTTT
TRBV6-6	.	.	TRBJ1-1	CASSYHTPGDTEAFF	TGTGCCAGCAGTTACCATACCCCCGGGGACACTGAAGCTTTCTTT
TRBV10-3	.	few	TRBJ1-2	CAISEGTIAVGGYTF	TGTGCCATCAGCGAAGGGACAATCGCCGTGGGTGGCTACACCTTC
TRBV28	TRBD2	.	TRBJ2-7	CASRSGLDYEQYF	TGTGCCAGCAGATCGGGACTAGACTACGAGCAGTACTTC
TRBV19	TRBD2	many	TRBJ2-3	CASSMELAGRTQYF	TGTGCCAGTAGTATGGAACTAGCGGGACGTACGCAGTATTTT
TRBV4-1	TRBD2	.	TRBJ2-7	CASSQDLASGSYEQYF	TGCGCCAGCAGCCAAGATTTGGCTAGCGGATCCTACGAGCAGTACTTC
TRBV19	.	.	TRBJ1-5	CASSIIWSGNQPQHF	TGTGCCAGTAGTATTATCTGGTCTGGGAATCAGCCCCAGCATTTT
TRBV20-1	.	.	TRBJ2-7	CSAVSTLSYEQYF	TGCAGTGCTGTGAGTACTCTTTCCTACGAGCAGTACTTC
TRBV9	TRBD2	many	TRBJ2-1	CASSVAGGSYVNEQFF	TGTGCCAGCAGCGTAGCGGGCGGGAGCTATGTCAATGAGCAGTTCTTC
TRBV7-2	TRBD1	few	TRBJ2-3	CASSANRGRGATDTQYF	TGTGCCAGCAGCGCCAACAGGGGGCGAGGAGCCACAGATACGCAGTATTTT
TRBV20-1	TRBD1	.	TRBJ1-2	CSARDLRDRPYYGYTF	TGCAGTGCTAGAGATTTACGGGACAGGCCCTACTATGGCTACACCTTC
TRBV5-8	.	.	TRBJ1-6	CASSPSGAGDSPLHF	TGTGCCAGCAGCCCGTCAGGGGCCGGGGATTCACCCCTCCACTTT
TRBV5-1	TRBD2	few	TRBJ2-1	CASSNSGTSESYNEQFF	TGCGCCAGCAGCAACTCCGGGACTAGCGAATCCTACAATGAGCAGTTCTTC
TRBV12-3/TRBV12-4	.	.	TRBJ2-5	CASSLASGQETQYF	TGTGCCAGCAGTTTAGCTAGCGGCCAAGAGACCCAGTACTTC
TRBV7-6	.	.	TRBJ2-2	CASSSTGSYTGELFF	TGTGCCAGCAGCTCAACAGGGTCCTACACCGGGGAGCTGTTTTTT
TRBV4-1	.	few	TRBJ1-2	CASSQDGGYTF	TGCGCCAGCAGCCAGGATGGTGGCTACACCTTC
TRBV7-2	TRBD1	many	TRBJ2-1	CASSPDRGGYNEQFF	TGTGCCAGCAGCCCCGACAGGGGGGGATACAATGAGCAGTTCTTC
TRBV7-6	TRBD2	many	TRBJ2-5	CASSPLAGVVETQYF	TGTGCCAGCAGCCCACTAGCGGGTGTGGTAGAGACCCAGTACTTC
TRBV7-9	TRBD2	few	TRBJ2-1	CASSLERESSYNEQFF	TGTGCCAGCAGCTTAGAGCGGGAGAGCTCCTACAATGAGCAGTTCTTC
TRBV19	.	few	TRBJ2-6	CASSSGGVPGANVLTF	TGTGCCAGTAGCAGTGGAGGGGTTCCTGGGGCCAACGTCCTGACTTTC
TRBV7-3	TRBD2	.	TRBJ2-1	CASSPLAGGWNEQFF	TGTGCCAGCAGCCCCTTAGCGGGAGGGTGGAATGAGCAGTTCTTC
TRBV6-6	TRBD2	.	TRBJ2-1	CASSSPTSGRFDEQFF	TGTGCCAGCAGTTCACCGACTAGCGGGAGGTTCGATGAGCAGTTCTTC
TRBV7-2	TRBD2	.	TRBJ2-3	CASSLASGYTDTQYF	TGTGCCAGCAGCTTAGCTAGCGGGTACACAGATACGCAGTATTTT
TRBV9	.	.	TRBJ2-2	CASSVPRDIPSNTGELFF	TGTGCCAGCAGCGTTCCCCGGGACATCCCATCAAACACCGGGGAGCTGTTTTTT
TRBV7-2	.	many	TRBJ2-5	CASSLVVDQETQYF	TGTGCCAGCAGCTTAGTCGTCGACCAAGAGACCCAGTACTTC
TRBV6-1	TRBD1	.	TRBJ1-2	CASRATGGNYGYTF	TGTGCCAGCAGAGCCACAGGGGGCAACTATGGCTACACCTTC
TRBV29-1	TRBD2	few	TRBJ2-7	CSVRTSGSGEQYF	TGCAGCGTTCGGACTAGCGGGAGTGGCGAGCAGTACTTC
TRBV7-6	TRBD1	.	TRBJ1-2	CASSPGQGGRGYTF	TGTGCCAGCAGCCCAGGACAGGGTGGAAGGGGCTACACCTTC
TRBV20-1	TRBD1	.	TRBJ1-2	CSAVKADRGFYGYTF	TGCAGTGCCGTCAAGGCGGACAGGGGCTTCTATGGCTACACCTTC
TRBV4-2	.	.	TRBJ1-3	CASSQDRAGSSGNTIYF	TGTGCCAGCAGCCAAGACCGGGCGGGGAGCTCTGGAAACACCATATATTTT
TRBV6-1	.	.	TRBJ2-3	CASARAGTTDTQYF	TGTGCCAGCGCGAGGGCGGGAACTACAGATACGCAGTATTTT
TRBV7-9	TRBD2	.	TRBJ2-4	CASSGRIAGVQNIQYF	TGTGCCAGCAGTGGGAGGATAGCGGGAGTTCAAAACATTCAGTACTTC
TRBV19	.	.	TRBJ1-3	CASSMSLATGNTIYF	TGTGCCAGTAGTATGAGTCTTGCAACTGGAAACACCATATATTTT
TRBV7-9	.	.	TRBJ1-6	CASSLSKGGFDNSPLHF	TGTGCCAGCAGCTTAAGTAAGGGGGGCTTCGATAATTCACCCCTCCACTTT
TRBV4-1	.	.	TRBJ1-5	CASSQWGGPNQPQHF	TGCGCCAGCAGCCAGTGGGGGGGGCCTAATCAGCCCCAGCATTTT
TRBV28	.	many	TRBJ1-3	CASSFGPSGNTIYF	TGTGCCAGCAGTTTTGGACCCTCTGGAAACACCATATATTTT
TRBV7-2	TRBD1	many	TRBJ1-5	CASSWTGDQPQHF	TGTGCCAGCAGCTGGACAGGAGATCAGCCCCAGCATTTT
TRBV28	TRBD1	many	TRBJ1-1	CASSQDRGLEAFF	TGTGCCAGCAGTCAGGACAGGGGACTTGAAGCTTTCTTT
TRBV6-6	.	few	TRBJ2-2	CASSYPANTGELFF	TGTGCCAGCAGTTATCCGGCTAACACCGGGGAGCTGTTTTTT
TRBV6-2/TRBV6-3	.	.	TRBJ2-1	CASSKGTDYNEQFF	TGTGCCAGCAGTAAGGGGACTGACTACAATGAGCAGTTCTTC
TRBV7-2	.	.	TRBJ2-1	CASSDTGRLEQFF	TGTGCCAGCAGTGATACTGGGCGTCTTGAGCAGTTCTTC
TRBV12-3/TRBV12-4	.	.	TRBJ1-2	CASSFWGRHYYGYTF	TGTGCCAGCAGTTTTTGGGGCAGGCACTACTATGGCTACACCTTC
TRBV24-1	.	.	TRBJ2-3	CATSDPQGEGTDTQYF	TGTGCCACCAGTGACCCCCAGGGCGAAGGCACAGATACGCAGTATTTT
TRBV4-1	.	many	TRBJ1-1	CASSQDFGRTEAFF	TGCGCCAGCAGCCAAGATTTTGGGCGTACTGAAGCTTTCTTT
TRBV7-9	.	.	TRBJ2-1	CASSQGQAGGNEQFF	TGTGCCAGCAGCCAAGGACAGGCCGGGGGCAATGAGCAGTTCTTC
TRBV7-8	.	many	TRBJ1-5	CASMGRLSGAQHF	TGTGCCAGCATGGGCAGGCTTTCAGGGGCCCAGCATTTT
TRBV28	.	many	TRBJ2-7	CASSPAWGMRTYEQYF	TGTGCCAGCAGCCCCGCGTGGGGGATGAGGACCTACGAGCAGTACTTC
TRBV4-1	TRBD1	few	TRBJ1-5	CASSQGWTGNNQPQHF	TGCGCCAGCAGCCAAGGATGGACAGGGAATAATCAGCCCCAGCATTTT
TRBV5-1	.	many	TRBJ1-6	CASSLEMGQGNSPLHF	TGCGCCAGCAGCTTGGAAATGGGTCAGGGCAATTCACCCCTCCACTTT
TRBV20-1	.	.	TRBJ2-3	CSAHPPGSGDTQYF	TGCAGTGCTCACCCCCCCGGGAGTGGAGATACGCAGTATTTT
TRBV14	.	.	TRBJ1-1	CASSQFGTGNTEAFF	TGTGCCAGCAGCCAATTTGGGACGGGTAACACTGAAGCTTTCTTT
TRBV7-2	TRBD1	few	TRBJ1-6	CASSPVQGVDSPLHF	TGTGCCAGCAGCCCTGTACAGGGGGTGGATTCACCCCTCCACTTT